These T cell receptor beta chains were read from a single sample in a study of blood T cell repertoires in COVID-19. Here immunoSEQ multiplex PCR was the method, and the copy in TCRdb shows in-frame clones only, minus some. The table shows approximately 290,000 clones, with 75% to 95% occurring only once. The sample consisted of PBMCs or T cells enriched from blood (not recorded which). The receptors derive from a woman aged 25 to 39 who had recovered from COVID-19. Each CDR3 is given without its conserved first and last residue. For some rows the clone size is stated as once, few or many, or as a class when expanded; others skip it.

V gene	CDR3 length	clone size	J gene	CDR3 protein
TRBV28	11	few	TRBJ2-7	ASSPLNPDRRY
TRBV28	16	NA	TRBJ2-1	ASSSLGTSSYSYNEQF
TRBV5-6	13	NA	TRBJ1-6	ASSFRSSYNSPLH
TRBV6-5	12	NA	TRBJ1-2	ASSRGSGVYGYT
TRBV7-9	13	NA	TRBJ2-5	ASSSNREGKETQY
TRBV29-1	13	NA	TRBJ2-2	SVAGTSYSTGELF
TRBV13	14	NA	TRBJ2-3	ASSLSAGGPGDTQY
TRBV19	13	NA	TRBJ2-7	ASSMATGYSYEQY
TRBV24-1	13	NA	TRBJ1-2	ATSDPGQGARGYT
TRBV7-9	13	NA	TRBJ1-4	ASSPYRATNEKLF
TRBV29-1	13	NA	TRBJ2-2	SVGALAGNTGELF
TRBV27	12	NA	TRBJ1-2	ASRPGQGALGYT
TRBV5-5	15	NA	TRBJ1-4	ASSSGQGKALREKLF
TRBV12-3/TRBV12-4	11	NA	TRBJ2-7	ASRLDRGDEQY
TRBV29-1	11	NA	TRBJ1-2	SVVEVRENGYT
TRBV6-5	13	NA	TRBJ1-4	ASSYGPGGNEKLF
TRBV28	12	NA	TRBJ2-3	ASSPWTGTDTQY
TRBV4-1	14	NA	TRBJ1-1	ASSPGWQRSNTEAF
TRBV12-1	17	NA	TRBJ2-3	ASSAGDSFGGYGTDTQY
TRBV5-4	14	NA	TRBJ2-2	ASSWASSGRVGELF
TRBV20-1	8	few	TRBJ2-7	SAVLGEQY
TRBV19	11	NA	TRBJ2-3	ASSRVQRDTQY
TRBV7-9	12	once	TRBJ2-7	ASRYSGSSYEQY
TRBV4-2	13	NA	TRBJ2-2	ASSQVGENTGELF
TRBV7-8	12	NA	TRBJ1-2	ASSPGQGANGYT
TRBV28	11	NA	TRBJ1-2	ATLSGPNYGYT
TRBV29-1	11	NA	TRBJ1-3	SVGTGVGNTIY